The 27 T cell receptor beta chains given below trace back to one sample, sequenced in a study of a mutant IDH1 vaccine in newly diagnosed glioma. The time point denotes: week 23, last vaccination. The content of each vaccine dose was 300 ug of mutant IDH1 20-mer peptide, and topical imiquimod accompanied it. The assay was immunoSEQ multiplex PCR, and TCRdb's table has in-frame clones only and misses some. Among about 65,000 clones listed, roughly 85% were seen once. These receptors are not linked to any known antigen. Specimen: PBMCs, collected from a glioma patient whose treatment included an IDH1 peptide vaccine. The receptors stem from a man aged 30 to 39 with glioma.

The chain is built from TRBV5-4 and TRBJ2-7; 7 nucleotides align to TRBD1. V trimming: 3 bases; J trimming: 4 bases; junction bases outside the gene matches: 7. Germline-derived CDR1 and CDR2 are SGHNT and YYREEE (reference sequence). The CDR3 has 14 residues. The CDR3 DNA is TGTGCCAGCAGCTCCGGGACAGCTCTTTACGAGCAGTACTTC. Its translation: CASSSGTALYEQYF.

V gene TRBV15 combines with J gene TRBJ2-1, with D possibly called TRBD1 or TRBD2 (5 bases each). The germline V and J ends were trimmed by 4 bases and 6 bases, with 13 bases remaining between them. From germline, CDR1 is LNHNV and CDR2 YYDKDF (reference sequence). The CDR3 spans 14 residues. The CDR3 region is CATSTEGSGNEQFF. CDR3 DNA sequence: TGTGCCACCAGCACTGAGGGGTCGGGCAATGAGCAGTTCTTC.

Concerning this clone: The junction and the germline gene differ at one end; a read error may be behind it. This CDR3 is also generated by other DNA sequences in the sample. The CDR3: CASRKSTVLGEQYF. CDR3 coding DNA: TGTGCTAGCAGGAAGTCGACAGTCTTGGGCGAGCAGTACTTC. The V gene is TRBV27, the J gene TRBJ2-7; TRBD1 is a possible D gene (5 bases). This CDR3 spans 14 amino acids. Germline CDR1 reads MNHEY; CDR2 reads SMNVEV (reference sequence).

In DNA, the CDR3 is TGTGCCAGCTCACCCGGGACCCCGCTTGAAAAACTGTTTTTT. It codes for CASSPGTPLEKLFF. The chain is built from TRBV18 and TRBJ1-4, with a tentative D call TRBD1 (5 bases). Between the trimmed V and J ends, which lost 3 bases and 7 bases, there was a span of 12 bases. The germline V gene has CDR1 KGHSH and CDR2 LQKENI. The CDR3 covers 14 residues.

Here the CDR3 reads CATSRGDRETYEQYF. In DNA, the CDR3 is TGTGCCACCAGCAGAGGGGACAGGGAAACCTACGAGCAGTACTTC. This chain uses TRBV15 with TRBJ2-7, with 9 bases lining up with TRBD1. Losses at the gene ends were 1 base for V and 2 bases for J; bases not matched to a gene: 3. The length of the CDR3 is 15 residues. CDR1 and CDR2 (germline): LNHNV, YYDKDF (reference sequence).

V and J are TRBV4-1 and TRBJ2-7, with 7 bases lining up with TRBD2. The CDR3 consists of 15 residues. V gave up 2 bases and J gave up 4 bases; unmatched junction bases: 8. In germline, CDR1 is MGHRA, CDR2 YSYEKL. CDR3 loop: CASSQWEGSRYEQYF. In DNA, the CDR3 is TGCGCCAGCAGCCAATGGGAGGGTTCGAGGTACGAGCAGTACTTC.

CDR3 in amino acids: CASSSGLITGELFF. The CDR3 DNA follows: TGTGCCAGCAGTTCGGGCCTCATCACCGGGGAGCTGTTTTTT. The chain is built from TRBV6-5 and TRBJ2-2; D is ambiguous. The CDR3 loop spans 14 amino acids. Germline V gene lookup returns CDR1 MNHEY and CDR2 SVGAGI. Trimming cost V 4 bases and J 4 bases, with 10 bases left between them.

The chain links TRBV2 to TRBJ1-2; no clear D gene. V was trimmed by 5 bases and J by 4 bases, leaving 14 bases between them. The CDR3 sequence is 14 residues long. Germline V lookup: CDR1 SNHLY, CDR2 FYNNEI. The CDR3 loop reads CASSRLVDLYGYTF. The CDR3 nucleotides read TGTGCCAGCAGTCGACTGGTCGACCTCTATGGCTACACCTTC.

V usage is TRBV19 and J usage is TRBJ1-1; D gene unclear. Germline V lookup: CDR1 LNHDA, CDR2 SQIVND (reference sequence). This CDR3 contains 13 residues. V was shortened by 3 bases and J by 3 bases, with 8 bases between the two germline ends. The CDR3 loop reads CASSMRSHTEAFF. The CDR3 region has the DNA TGTGCCAGTAGTATGAGGTCACACACTGAAGCTTTCTTT.

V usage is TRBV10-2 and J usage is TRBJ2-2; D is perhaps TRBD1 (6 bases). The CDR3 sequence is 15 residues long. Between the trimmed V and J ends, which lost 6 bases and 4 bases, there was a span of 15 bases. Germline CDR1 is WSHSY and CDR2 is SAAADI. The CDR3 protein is CASRSPGALTGELFF. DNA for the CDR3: TGCGCCAGCAGGTCCCCAGGGGCACTCACCGGGGAGCTGTTTTTT.

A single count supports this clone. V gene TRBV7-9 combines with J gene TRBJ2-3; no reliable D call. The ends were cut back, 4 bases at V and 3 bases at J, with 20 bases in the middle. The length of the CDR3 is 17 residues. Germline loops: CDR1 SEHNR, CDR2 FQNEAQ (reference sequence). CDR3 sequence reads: CASSYGLVSSATDTQYF. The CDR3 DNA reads TGTGCCAGCAGCTACGGGCTAGTCAGTTCAGCGACAGATACGCAGTATTTT.

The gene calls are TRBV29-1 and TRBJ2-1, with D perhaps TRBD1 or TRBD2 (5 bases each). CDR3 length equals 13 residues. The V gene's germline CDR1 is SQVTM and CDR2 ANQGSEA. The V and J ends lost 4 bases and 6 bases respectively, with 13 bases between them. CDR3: CSVVSGTPNEQFF. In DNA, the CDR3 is TGCAGCGTTGTTTCCGGGACCCCCAATGAGCAGTTCTTC.

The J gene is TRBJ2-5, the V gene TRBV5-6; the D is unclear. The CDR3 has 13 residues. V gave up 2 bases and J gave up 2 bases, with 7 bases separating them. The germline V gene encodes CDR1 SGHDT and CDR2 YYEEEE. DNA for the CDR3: TGTGCCAGCAGCTTTGGTCGTCAAGAGACCCAGTACTTC. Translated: CASSFGRQETQYF.

CDR3 sequence reads: CASSVVSGEQYF. CDR3 sequence (DNA): TGCGCCAGCAGCGTGGTTAGCGGGGAGCAGTACTTC. The chain couples TRBV5-1 to TRBJ2-7; 7 bases agree with TRBD2. The CDR3 sequence is 12 residues long. CDR1 and CDR2 from the germline V gene are SGHRS and YFSETQ. With V trimmed by 4 bases and J by 7 bases, 5 bases remained unmatched. The full variable domain, in which reference TRBV5-1 and TRBJ2-7 provide the parts outside the CDR3, is KAGVTQTPRYLIKTRGQQVTLSCSPISGHRSVSWYQQTPGQGLQFLFEYFSETQRNKGNFPGRFSGRQFSNSRSEMNVSTLELGDSALYLCASSVVSGEQYFGPGTRLTVT.

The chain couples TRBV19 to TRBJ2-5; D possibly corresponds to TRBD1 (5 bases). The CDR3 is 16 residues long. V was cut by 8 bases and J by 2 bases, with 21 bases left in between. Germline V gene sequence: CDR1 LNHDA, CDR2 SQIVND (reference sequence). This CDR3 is CASQPRTGPKQETQYF. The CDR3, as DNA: TGTGCCAGTCAACCCCGTACAGGCCCCAAACAAGAGACCCAGTACTTC.

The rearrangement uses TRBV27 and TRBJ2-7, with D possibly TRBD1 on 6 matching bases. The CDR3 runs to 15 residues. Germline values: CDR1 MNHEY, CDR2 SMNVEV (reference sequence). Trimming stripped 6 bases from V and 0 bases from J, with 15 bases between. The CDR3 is CASRYRDIDSYEQYF. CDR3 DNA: TGTGCCAGCAGATACCGGGACATCGACTCCTACGAGCAGTACTTC.

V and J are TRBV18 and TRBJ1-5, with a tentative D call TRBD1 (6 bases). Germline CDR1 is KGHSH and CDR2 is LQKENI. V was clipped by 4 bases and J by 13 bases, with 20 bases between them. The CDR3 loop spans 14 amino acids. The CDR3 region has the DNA TGTGCCAGCTCACAGGCAGGACAGTTCTTGTCACAGCATTTT. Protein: CASSQAGQFLSQHF.

CDR3 sequence reads: CASSAVDRGHNEQFF. CDR3 nucleotides: TGTGCCAGCAGCGCGGTGGACAGGGGTCACAATGAGCAGTTCTTC. The chain carries TRBV9 and TRBJ2-1; 9 nucleotides align to TRBD1. Germline assignment: CDR1 SGDLS and CDR2 YYNGEE. This CDR3 comprises 15 residues. V was pared by 3 bases and J by 5 bases, with 6 bases of the junction left unmatched.

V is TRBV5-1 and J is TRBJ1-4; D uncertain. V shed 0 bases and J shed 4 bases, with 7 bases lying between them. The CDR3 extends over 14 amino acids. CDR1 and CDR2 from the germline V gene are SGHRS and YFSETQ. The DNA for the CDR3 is TGCGCCAGCAGCTTGGACAGTTTTAATGAAAAACTGTTTTTT. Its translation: CASSLDSFNEKLFF.

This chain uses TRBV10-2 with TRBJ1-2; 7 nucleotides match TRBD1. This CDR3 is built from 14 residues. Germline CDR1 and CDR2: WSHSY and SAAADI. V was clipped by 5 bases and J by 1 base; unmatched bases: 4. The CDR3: CASSRQGVNYGYTF. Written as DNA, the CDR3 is TGCGCCAGCAGTAGACAGGGTGTTAACTATGGCTACACCTTC.

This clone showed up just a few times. The CDR3 spells CASSIGSGPLHF. CDR3 in DNA: TGTGCCAGTAGTATCGGGTCAGGGCCCCTCCACTTT. The chain uses TRBV19 and TRBJ1-6, with a weak D call TRBD1 (5 bases). The CDR3 runs 12 residues. V was clipped by 3 bases and J by 13 bases, with 10 bases between them. Germline-derived CDR1 and CDR2 are LNHDA and SQIVND (reference sequence).

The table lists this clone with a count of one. This chain's CDR3 is CASSLHLGGAEEQYF. In DNA, the CDR3 is TGTGCCAGCAGCTTACATTTAGGGGGGGCGGAGGAGCAGTACTTC. The chain employs TRBV7-9 and TRBJ2-7, with D possibly matching TRBD2 (7 bases). Germline assignment: CDR1 SEHNR and CDR2 FQNEAQ (reference sequence). V was cut by 2 bases and J by 7 bases, with 18 bases left in between. The length of the CDR3 is 15 residues.

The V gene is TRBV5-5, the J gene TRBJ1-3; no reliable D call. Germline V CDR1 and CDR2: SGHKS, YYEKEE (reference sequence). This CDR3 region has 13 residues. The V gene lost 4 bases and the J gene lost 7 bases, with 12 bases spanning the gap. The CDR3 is CASSPLNGNTIYF. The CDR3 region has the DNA TGTGCCAGCAGCCCCCTGAATGGGAACACCATATATTTT.

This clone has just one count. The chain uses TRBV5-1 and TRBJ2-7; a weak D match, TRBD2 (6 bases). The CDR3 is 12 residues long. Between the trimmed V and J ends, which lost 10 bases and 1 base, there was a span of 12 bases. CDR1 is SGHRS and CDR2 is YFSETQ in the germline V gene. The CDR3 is CASHGGSYEQYF. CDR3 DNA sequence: TGCGCCTCCCACGGGGGTTCCTACGAGCAGTACTTC.

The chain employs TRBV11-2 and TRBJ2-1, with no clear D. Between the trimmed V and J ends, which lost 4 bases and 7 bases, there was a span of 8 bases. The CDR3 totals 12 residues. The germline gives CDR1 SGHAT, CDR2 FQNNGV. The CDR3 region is CASSSWKNEQFF. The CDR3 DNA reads TGTGCCAGCAGCTCCTGGAAGAATGAGCAGTTCTTC. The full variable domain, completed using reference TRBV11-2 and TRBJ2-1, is EAGVAQSPRYKIIEKRQSVAFWCNPISGHATLYWYQQILGQGPKLLIQFQNNGVVDDSQLPKDRFSAERLKGVDSTLKIQPAKLEDSAVYLCASSSWKNEQFFGPGTRLTVL.

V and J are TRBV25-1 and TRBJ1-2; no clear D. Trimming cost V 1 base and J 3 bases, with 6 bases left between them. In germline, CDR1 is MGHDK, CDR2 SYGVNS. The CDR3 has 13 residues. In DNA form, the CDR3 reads TGTGCCAGCAGTGAATTCGGAGACTATGGCTACACCTTC. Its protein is CASSEFGDYGYTF.

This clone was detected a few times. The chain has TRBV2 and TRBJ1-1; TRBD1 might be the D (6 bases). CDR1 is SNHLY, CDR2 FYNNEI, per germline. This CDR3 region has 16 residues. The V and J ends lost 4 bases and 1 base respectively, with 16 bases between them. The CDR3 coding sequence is TGTGCCAGCAGTGTCAAATGGGACACAACGAACACTGAAGCTTTCTTT. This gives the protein CASSVKWDTTNTEAFF. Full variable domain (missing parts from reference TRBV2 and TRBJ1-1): EPEVTQTPSHQVTQMGQEVILRCVPISNHLYFYWYRQILGQKVEFLVSFYNNEISEKSEIFDDQFSVERPDGSNFTLKIRSTKLEDSAMYFCASSVKWDTTNTEAFFGQGTRLTVV.